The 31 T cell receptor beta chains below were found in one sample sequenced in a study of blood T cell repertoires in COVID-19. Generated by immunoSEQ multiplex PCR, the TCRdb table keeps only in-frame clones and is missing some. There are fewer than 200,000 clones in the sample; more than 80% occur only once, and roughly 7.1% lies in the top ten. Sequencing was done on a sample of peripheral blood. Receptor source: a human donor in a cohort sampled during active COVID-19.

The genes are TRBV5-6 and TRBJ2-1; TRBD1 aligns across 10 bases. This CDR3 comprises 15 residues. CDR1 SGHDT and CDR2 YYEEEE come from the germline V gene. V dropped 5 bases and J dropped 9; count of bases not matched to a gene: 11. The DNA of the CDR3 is TGTGCCAGCAGTCCCAGACAGGGGGCCCACAGTGAGCAGTTCTTC. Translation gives CASSPRQGAHSEQFF.

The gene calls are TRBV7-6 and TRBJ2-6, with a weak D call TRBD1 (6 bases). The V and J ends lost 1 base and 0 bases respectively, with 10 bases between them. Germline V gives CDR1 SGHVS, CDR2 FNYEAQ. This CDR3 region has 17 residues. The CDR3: CASSLGQVGSGANVLTF. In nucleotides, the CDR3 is TGTGCCAGCAGCTTAGGACAGGTTGGCTCTGGGGCCAACGTCCTGACTTTC.

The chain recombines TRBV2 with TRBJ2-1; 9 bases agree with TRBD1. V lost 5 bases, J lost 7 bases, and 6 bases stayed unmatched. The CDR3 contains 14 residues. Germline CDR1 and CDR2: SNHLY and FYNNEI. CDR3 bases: TGTGCCAGCAGTAGAACAGGGGGCAAGAATGAGCAGTTCTTC. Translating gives CASSRTGGKNEQFF.

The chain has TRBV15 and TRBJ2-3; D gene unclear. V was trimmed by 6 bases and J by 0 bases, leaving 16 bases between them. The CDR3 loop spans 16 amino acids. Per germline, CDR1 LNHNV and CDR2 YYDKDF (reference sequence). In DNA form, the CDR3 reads TGTGCCACCAGTCCAGTAATACCCCCTAGCACAGATACGCAGTATTTT. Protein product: CATSPVIPPSTDTQYF.

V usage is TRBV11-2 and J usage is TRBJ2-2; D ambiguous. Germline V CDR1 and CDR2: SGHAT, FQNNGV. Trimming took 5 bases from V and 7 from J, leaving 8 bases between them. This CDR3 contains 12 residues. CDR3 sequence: CASSMSGGELFF. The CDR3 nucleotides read TGTGCCAGCAGCATGTCAGGCGGGGAGCTGTTTTTT. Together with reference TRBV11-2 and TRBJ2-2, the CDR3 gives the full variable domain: EAGVAQSPRYKIIEKRQSVAFWCNPISGHATLYWYQQILGQGPKLLIQFQNNGVVDDSQLPKDRFSAERLKGVDSTLKIQPAKLEDSAVYLCASSMSGGELFFGEGSRLTVL.

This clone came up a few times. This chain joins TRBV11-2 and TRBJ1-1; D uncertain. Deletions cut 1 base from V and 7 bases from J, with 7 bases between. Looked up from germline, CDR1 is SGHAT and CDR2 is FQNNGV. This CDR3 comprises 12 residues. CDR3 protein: CASSLAQYEAFF. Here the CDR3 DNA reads TGTGCCAGCAGCTTAGCGCAGTATGAAGCTTTCTTT. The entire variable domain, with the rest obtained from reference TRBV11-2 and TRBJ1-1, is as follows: EAGVAQSPRYKIIEKRQSVAFWCNPISGHATLYWYQQILGQGPKLLIQFQNNGVVDDSQLPKDRFSAERLKGVDSTLKIQPAKLEDSAVYLCASSLAQYEAFFGQGTRLTVV.

CDR3 sequence reads: CASSGDATNEKLFF. In nucleotides, the CDR3 is TGTGCCAGCAGTGGAGATGCAACTAATGAAAAACTGTTTTTT. The genes are TRBV2 and TRBJ1-4; D remains unclear. Trimming took off 4 bases at V and 0 bases at J, with 6 bases between the two ends. CDR3 length equals 14 residues. From germline, CDR1 is SNHLY and CDR2 FYNNEI.

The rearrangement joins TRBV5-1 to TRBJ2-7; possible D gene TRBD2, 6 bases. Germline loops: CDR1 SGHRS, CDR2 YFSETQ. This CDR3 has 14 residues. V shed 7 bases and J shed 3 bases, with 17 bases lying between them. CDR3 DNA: TGCGCCAGCCGAAGGGCGGGGAATCGCTACGAGCAGTACTTC. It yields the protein CASRRAGNRYEQYF.

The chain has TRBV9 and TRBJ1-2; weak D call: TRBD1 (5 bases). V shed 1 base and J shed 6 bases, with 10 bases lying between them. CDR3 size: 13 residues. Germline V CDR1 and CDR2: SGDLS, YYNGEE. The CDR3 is CASSVSGQDGYTF. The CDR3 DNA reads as TGTGCCAGCAGCGTATCAGGGCAGGATGGCTACACCTTC.

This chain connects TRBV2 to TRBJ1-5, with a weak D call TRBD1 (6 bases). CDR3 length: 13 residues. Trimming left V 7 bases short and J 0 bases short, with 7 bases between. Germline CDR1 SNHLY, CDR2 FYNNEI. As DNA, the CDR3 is TGTGCCAGCAAGGGGGATAGCAATCAGCCCCAGCATTTT. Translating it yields CASKGDSNQPQHF.

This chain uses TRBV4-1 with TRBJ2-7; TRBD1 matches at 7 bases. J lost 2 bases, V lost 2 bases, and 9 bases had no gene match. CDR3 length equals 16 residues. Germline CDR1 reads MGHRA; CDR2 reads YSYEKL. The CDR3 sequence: CASSQQWTGLTYEQYF. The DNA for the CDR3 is TGCGCCAGCAGCCAACAGTGGACAGGTCTAACCTACGAGCAGTACTTC.

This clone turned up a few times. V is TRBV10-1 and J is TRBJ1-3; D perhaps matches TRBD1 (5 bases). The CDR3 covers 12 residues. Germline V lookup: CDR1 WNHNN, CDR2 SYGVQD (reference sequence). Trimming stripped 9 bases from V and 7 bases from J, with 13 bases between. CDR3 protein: CASRDLFNTIYF. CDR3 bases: TGCGCCAGTAGGGACTTGTTCAACACCATATATTTT.

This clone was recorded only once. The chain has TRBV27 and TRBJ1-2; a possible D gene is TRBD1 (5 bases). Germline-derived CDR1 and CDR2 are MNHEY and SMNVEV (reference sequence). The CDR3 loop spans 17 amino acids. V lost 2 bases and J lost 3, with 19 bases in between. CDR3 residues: CASSLDPRQPLYYGYTF. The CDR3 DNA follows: TGTGCCAGCAGTTTAGACCCCCGACAGCCGCTATACTATGGCTACACCTTC.

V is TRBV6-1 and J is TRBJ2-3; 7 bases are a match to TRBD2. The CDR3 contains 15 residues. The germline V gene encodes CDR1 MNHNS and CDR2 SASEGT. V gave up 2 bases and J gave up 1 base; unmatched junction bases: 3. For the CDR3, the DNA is TGTGCCAGCAGTGAATTTCGGGGGGGCACAGATACGCAGTATTTT. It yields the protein CASSEFRGGTDTQYF.

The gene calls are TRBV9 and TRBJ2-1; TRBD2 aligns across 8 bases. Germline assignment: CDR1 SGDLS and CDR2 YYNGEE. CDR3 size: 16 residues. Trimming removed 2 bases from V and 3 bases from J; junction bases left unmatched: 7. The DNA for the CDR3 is TGTGCCAGCAGCGTCGATGGCGGGGGGAGCTACAATGAGCAGTTCTTC. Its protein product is CASSVDGGGSYNEQFF.

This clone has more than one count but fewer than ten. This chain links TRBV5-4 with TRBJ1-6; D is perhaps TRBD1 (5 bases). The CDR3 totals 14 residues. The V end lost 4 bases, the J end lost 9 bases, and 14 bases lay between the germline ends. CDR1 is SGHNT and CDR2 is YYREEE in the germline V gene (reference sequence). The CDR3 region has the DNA TGTGCCAGCAGCCGAACGGGGGAGGGTTCACCCCTCCACTTT. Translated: CASSRTGEGSPLHF.

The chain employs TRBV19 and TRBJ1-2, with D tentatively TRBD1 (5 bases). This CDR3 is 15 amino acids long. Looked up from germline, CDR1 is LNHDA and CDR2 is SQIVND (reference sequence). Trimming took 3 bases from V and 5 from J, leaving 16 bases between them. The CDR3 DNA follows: TGTGCCAGTAGTATTAGCCAGGGTGGTTATTATGGCTACACCTTC. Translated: CASSISQGGYYGYTF.

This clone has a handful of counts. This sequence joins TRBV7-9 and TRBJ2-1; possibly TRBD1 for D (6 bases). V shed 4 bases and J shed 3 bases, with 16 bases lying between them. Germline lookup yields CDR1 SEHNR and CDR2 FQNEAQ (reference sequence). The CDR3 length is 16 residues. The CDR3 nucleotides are TGTGCCAGCAGCTCGGACAGTCCTCTGGGCTACAATGAGCAGTTCTTC. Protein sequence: CASSSDSPLGYNEQFF.

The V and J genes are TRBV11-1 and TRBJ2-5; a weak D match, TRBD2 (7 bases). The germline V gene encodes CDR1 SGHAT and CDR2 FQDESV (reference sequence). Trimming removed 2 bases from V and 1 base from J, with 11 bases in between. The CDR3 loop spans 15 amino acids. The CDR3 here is CASSLTAGAQETQYF. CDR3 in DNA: TGTGCCAGCAGCTTAACTGCGGGGGCCCAAGAGACCCAGTACTTC.

Written as DNA, the CDR3 is TGTGCCAGCAGTGACGGCAGGGGGAACTATGGCTACACCTTC. As protein: CASSDGRGNYGYTF. This chain connects TRBV2 to TRBJ1-2; the match to TRBD1 covers 7 bases. CDR1 is SNHLY, CDR2 FYNNEI, per germline. This CDR3 is built from 14 residues. The ends lost 3 bases at V and 2 bases at J; junction bases unmatched: 3.

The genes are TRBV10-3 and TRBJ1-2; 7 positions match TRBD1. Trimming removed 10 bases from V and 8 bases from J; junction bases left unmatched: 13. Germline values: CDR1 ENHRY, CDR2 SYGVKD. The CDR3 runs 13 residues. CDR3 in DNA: TGTGCCACCACCGGGACAGCTGTTGAGGGCTACACCTTC. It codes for CATTGTAVEGYTF.

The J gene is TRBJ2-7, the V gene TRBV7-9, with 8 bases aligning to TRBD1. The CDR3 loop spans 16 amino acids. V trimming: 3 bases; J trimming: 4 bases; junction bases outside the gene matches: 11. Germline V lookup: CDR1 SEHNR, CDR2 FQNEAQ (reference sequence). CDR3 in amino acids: CASSFGDHRGIYEQYF. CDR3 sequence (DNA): TGTGCCAGCAGCTTTGGAGATCACAGGGGGATATACGAGCAGTACTTC.

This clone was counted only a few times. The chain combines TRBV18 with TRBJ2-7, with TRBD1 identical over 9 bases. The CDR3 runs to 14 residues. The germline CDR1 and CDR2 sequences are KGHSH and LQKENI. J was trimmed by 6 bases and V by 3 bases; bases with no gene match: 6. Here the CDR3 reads CASSPGQGSGEQYF. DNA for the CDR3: TGTGCCAGCTCACCGGGACAGGGCTCGGGCGAGCAGTACTTC.

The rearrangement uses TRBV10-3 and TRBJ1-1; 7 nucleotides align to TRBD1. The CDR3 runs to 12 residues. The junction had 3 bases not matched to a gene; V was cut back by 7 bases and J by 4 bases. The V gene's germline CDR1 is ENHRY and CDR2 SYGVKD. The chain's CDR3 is CAINQGGTEAFF. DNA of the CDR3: TGTGCCATCAACCAGGGGGGCACTGAAGCTTTCTTT.

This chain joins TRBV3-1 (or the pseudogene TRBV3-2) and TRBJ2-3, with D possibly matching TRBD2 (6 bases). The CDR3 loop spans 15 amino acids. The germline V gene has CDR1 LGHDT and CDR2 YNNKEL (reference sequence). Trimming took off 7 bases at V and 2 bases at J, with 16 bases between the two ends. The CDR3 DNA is TGTGCCAGCAAGGAGGGTCTGGGGAACACAGATACGCAGTATTTT. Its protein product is CASKEGLGNTDTQYF.

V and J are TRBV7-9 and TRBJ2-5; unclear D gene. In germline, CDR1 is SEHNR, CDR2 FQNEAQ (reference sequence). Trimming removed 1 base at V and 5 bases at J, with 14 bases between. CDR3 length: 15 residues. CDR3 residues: CASSLGVVNRETQYF. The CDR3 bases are TGTGCCAGCAGCTTAGGTGTCGTCAATCGGGAGACCCAGTACTTC.

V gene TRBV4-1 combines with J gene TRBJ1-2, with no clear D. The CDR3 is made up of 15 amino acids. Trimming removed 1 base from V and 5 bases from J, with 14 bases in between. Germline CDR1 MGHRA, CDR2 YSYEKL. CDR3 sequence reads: CASSQGERTGYGYTF. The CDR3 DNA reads TGCGCCAGCAGCCAAGGGGAGAGGACGGGATATGGCTACACCTTC.

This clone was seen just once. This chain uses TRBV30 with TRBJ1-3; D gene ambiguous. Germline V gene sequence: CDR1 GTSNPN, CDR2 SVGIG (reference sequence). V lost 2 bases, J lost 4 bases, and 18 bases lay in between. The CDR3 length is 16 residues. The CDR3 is CAWSRRQVNIGNTIYF. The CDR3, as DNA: TGTGCCTGGAGTCGCCGTCAGGTCAATATAGGAAACACCATATATTTT.

The CDR3 DNA reads as TGTGCCAGCAGCGGACTCTATGGCTACACCTTC. Amino acid sequence: CASSGLYGYTF. V is TRBV9 and J is TRBJ1-2; D is uncertain. The CDR3 runs 11 residues. Trimming pared 3 bases from V and 4 bases from J, leaving 4 bases between. From germline, CDR1 is SGDLS and CDR2 YYNGEE.

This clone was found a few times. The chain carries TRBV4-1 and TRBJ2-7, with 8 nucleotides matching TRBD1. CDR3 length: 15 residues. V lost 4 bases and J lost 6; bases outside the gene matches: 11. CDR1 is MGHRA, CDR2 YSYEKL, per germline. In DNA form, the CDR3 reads TGCGCCAGCAGCCCAGATCAGGGGGCGCTGAGCGAGCAGTACTTC. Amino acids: CASSPDQGALSEQYF.

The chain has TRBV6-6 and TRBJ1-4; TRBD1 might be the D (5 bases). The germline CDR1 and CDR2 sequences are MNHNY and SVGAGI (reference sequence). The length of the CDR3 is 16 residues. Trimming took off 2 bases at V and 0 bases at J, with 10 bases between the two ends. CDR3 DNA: TGTGCCAGCAGTTACCGAGCAGGGCCAACTAATGAAAAACTGTTTTTT. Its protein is CASSYRAGPTNEKLFF.